The 10 T cell receptor beta chains below come from one sample, sequenced in a study of OX40 agonist ivuxolimab in advanced cancers. Profiled with immunoSEQ multiplex PCR; TCRdb holds only in-frame clones, not every one. The sample lists approximately 58,000 clones; 82% were seen once. Sequences were derived from CD4+ or CD8+ T cells sorted from blood, sampled in a trial of the OX40 agonist ivuxolimab. The origin of the receptors is an adult with an advanced solid tumor such as melanoma, head and neck, liver or kidney cancer.

This chain joins TRBV9 and TRBJ2-5; 9 bases match TRBD1. V shed 0 bases, J shed 5 bases, and the junction held 8 bases outside the gene matches. The CDR3 is made up of 16 amino acids. Per the germline V gene, CDR1 is SGDLS and CDR2 is YYNGEE. The CDR3 region has the DNA TGTGCCAGCAGCGTAGAGGACAGGGGAGGGTGGGAGACCCAGTACTTC. Amino acids: CASSVEDRGGWETQYF.

V is TRBV19 and J is TRBJ1-5; D is possibly TRBD1 (5 bases). The CDR3 consists of 15 residues. Germline CDR1 LNHDA, CDR2 SQIVND (reference sequence). The ends were cut back, 4 bases at V and 4 bases at J, with 14 bases in the middle. CDR3 DNA sequence: TGTGCCAGTAGTACCGCAGGGTTGGGAAATCAGCCCCAGCATTTT. This codes for CASSTAGLGNQPQHF.

The genes are TRBV6-6 and TRBJ2-5; the D gene is possibly TRBD1 (6 bases). The V gene lost 1 base and the J gene lost 5 bases, with 8 bases spanning the gap. The CDR3 contains 13 residues. Germline V gene lookup returns CDR1 MNHNY and CDR2 SVGAGI (reference sequence). The CDR3 reads CASSYLDRETQYF. The CDR3 region has the DNA TGTGCCAGCAGTTACTTAGACAGGGAGACCCAGTACTTC.

On this clone itself: Relative to the germline gene, one junction end is altered; a read error may explain this. The chain joins TRBV19 to TRBJ2-3; TRBD1 matches 10 bases. The CDR3 totals 16 residues. Germline lookup yields CDR1 LNHDA and CDR2 SQIVND (reference sequence). CDR3 DNA sequence: TGTGCCAGTAGCATAGCCGGGACAGGGGAAGAAGATACGCAGTATTTT. This sequence encodes CASSIAGTGEEDTQYF.

The V gene is TRBV5-6, the J gene TRBJ2-1; D gene unclear. There are 13 residues in the CDR3. Trimming removed 3 bases from V and 4 bases from J, with 8 bases in between. The germline CDR1 and CDR2 sequences are SGHDT and YYEEEE. The CDR3 region is CASSSGRYNEQFF. The CDR3 nucleotides are TGTGCCAGCAGCTCCGGTAGGTACAATGAGCAGTTCTTC. The variable domain in full, completed from reference TRBV5-6 and TRBJ2-1, reads DAGVTQSPTHLIKTRGQQVTLRCSPKSGHDTVSWYQQALGQGPQFIFQYYEEEERQRGNFPDRFSGHQFPNYSSELNVNALLLGDSALYLCASSSGRYNEQFFGPGTRLTVL.

CDR3 residues: CASKPRGGGELFF. The CDR3 coding sequence is TGTGCCAGCAAGCCCAGGGGTGGCGGGGAGCTGTTTTTT. The gene calls are TRBV6-5 and TRBJ2-2; D may be TRBD1 (6 bases). CDR3 length: 13 amino acids. The germline V and J ends were trimmed by 7 bases and 7 bases, with 13 bases remaining between them. Per germline, CDR1 MNHEY and CDR2 SVGAGI.

This chain connects TRBV7-3 to TRBJ1-6; a possible D gene is TRBD1 (5 bases). CDR1 and CDR2 (germline): SGHTA, FQGTGA. The CDR3 length is 14 residues. V was shortened by 3 bases and J by 7 bases, with 10 bases between the two germline ends. CDR3 in DNA: TGTGCCAGCAGCTTTGGGGGTATGAATTCACCCCTCCACTTT. Translation gives CASSFGGMNSPLHF.

This chain joins TRBV11-3 and TRBJ1-1; 8 bases line up with TRBD1. V was pared by 5 bases and J by 1 base, with 6 bases of the junction left unmatched. Germline CDR1 SGHNT, CDR2 YENEEA. The CDR3 consists of 15 residues. The CDR3 sequence: CASSRGGTGNTEAFF. CDR3 in DNA: TGTGCCAGCAGCCGAGGCGGGACAGGGAACACTGAAGCTTTCTTT.

The rearrangement joins TRBV12-5 to TRBJ2-5, with a possible D match to TRBD1 (6 bases). The CDR3 is 13 residues long. Deletions cut 2 bases from V and 4 bases from J, with 8 bases between. Germline V lookup: CDR1 LGHNT, CDR2 FRNRAP. Here the CDR3 reads CASGLQGLETQYF. Here the CDR3 DNA reads TGTGCTAGTGGTTTGCAGGGGCTAGAGACCCAGTACTTC.

The chain recombines TRBV5-1 with TRBJ1-1; D is unresolved. The CDR3 totals 13 residues. Trimming stripped 4 bases from V and 3 bases from J, with 10 bases between. Germline assignment: CDR1 SGHRS and CDR2 YFSETQ. DNA of the CDR3: TGCGCCAGCAGCCGCCTGGAAGACACTGAAGCTTTCTTT. Translation gives CASSRLEDTEAFF.